This T cell receptor (beta chain) was documented in a study of Ad26.COV2.S vaccination and SARS-CoV-2 variants. Treatment here: some 20 received Ad26.COV2.S at low or high dose, single or two shots; five or six received placebo; per-sample allocation not given. Sampling took place 63 days after the first vaccine or placebo injection. The individual, an adult aged 18-55 years, was a donor in Boston. An Ad26 vector was used to express Wuhan-strain SARS-CoV-2 spike as the vaccine. As regards this clone: Its specificity is not known.

Trimming removed 5 bases from V and 2 bases from J, with 13 bases in between. The germline CDR1 and CDR2 sequences are SEHNR and FQNEAQ (reference sequence). This CDR3 is 15 amino acids long. General study results and limits: The TCR breadth and depth analyses may have understated or missed part of the total T cell responses.

The assay was immunoSEQ multiplex PCR, and TCRdb's table has in-frame clones only and misses some. Among about 440,000 clones listed, about 92% were seen once. The V gene is TRBV7-9, the J gene TRBJ2-1; D tentatively reads TRBD1 or TRBD2 (5 bases each). The specimen comprised peripheral blood, sampled in a trial of Ad26.COV2.S vaccine versus placebo. The sequence derives from a person between 18 and 65 years old who received the Ad26.COV2.S COVID-19 vaccine or a placebo. CDR3 sequence: CASSPPGLAYNEQFF. DNA for the CDR3: TGTGCCAGCAGCCCCCCGGGGCTAGCCTACAATGAGCAGTTCTTC.